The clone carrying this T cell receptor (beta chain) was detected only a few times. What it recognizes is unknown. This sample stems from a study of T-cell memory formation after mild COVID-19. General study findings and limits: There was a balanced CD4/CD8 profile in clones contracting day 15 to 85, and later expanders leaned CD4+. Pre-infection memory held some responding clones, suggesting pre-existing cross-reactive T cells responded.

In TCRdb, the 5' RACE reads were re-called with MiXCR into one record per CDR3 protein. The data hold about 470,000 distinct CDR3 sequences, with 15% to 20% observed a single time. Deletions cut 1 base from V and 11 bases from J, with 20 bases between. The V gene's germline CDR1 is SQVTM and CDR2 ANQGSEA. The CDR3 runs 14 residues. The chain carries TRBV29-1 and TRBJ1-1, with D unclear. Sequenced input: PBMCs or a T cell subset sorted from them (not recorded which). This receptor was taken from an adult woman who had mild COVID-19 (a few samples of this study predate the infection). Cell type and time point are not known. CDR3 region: CSVEVGRKPPRAFF. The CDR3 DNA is TGCAGCGTTGAAGTCGGCAGAAAACCGCCCAGGGCTTTCTTT.